This record concerns one T cell receptor (beta chain) sequence. Its antigen is not identified. Looked up from germline, CDR1 is LNHDA and CDR2 is SQIVND (reference sequence). Deletions cut 3 bases from V and 2 bases from J, with 17 bases between. This CDR3 region has 17 residues. Amplification used 60 Vbeta primers and 13 Jbeta primers. Data came from immunoSEQ multiplex PCR; TCRdb stores just in-frame clones and leaves some out. The table lists some 140,000 clones, roughly 70% of them singletons. The sample originates from a study of cytomegalovirus exposure and HLA in healthy donors. Study-wide findings and caveats: Earlier analysis yielded a pattern in which most TCR beta V segments were productive about 90% or about 30% of the time. The authors assumed roughly uniform sequencing depth across donors for presence/absence analyses. Differences between HLA loci emerged in a later analysis of TCR association rates, with DRB1 most and HLA-C fewest.

The receptor was derived from a man aged 25-45 years in good health and CMV-seronegative. Sequenced sample: PBMCs. This chain connects TRBV19 to TRBJ2-4; D is perhaps TRBD1 (5 bases). Here the CDR3 reads CASSISRTRTTKNIQYF. The CDR3 nucleotides read TGTGCCAGTAGTATTTCCCGGACACGGACCACCAAAAACATTCAGTACTTC.